Below are 6 T cell receptor beta chains sequenced from a single sample in a study of CD8+ T cells in alopecia areata. Noted treatment: oral pan-JAK inhibitor, 5-10 mg twice daily. The sequencing template was cDNA reverse transcribed from extracted RNA. The protocol was immunoSEQ multiplex PCR, while the TCRdb copy is restricted to in-frame clones and leaves out a portion. This sample carries some 160,000 clones, just over 65% of them seen once, and the ten largest clones take 0.9% to 1%. Here the sequenced sample was CD4+ T cells sorted from blood, taken at week 4, from a patient treated with tofacitinib. These receptors originate from a human donor with alopecia areata.

This clone came up a few times. The chain is built from TRBV5-1 and TRBJ2-1; 8 bases agree with TRBD2. Trimming took 4 bases from V and 1 from J; bases not matched to a gene: 22. This CDR3 contains 21 residues. Per the germline V gene, CDR1 is SGHRS and CDR2 is YFSETQ. DNA of the CDR3: TGCGCCAGCAGCCCGGCTGGAGGTGGGCGGGGGGCTCTGGATTCCTACAATGAGCAGTTCTTC. Protein sequence: CASSPAGGGRGALDSYNEQFF.

This sequence joins TRBV19 and TRBJ1-2; possible D gene TRBD1, 5 bases. The CDR3 runs to 13 residues. Trimming removed 11 bases at V and 6 bases at J, with 19 bases between. The germline V gene encodes CDR1 LNHDA and CDR2 SQIVND (reference sequence). CDR3 DNA: TGTGCCGCCCGAGACCGGACACCTGATGGCTACACCTTC. This translates into CAARDRTPDGYTF.

This rearrangement joins TRBV7-9 to TRBJ2-3, with 9 bases aligning to TRBD2. V lost 6 bases to trimming and J lost 2 bases; unmatched junction nucleotides: 6. The CDR3 runs to 15 residues. Germline V gene sequence: CDR1 SEHNR, CDR2 FQNEAQ (reference sequence). CDR3 residues: CASRGTSSTTDTQYF. The CDR3 DNA follows: TGTGCCAGCAGAGGGACTAGCTCCACCACAGATACGCAGTATTTT.

This clone showed up just once. The chain has TRBV25-1 and TRBJ2-6; D is uncertain. V was trimmed by 1 base and J by 0 bases, leaving 1 base between them. Germline CDR1 MGHDK, CDR2 SYGVNS. This CDR3 is 14 amino acids long. CDR3 in amino acids: CASSEFSGANVLTF. The CDR3 DNA sequence: TGTGCCAGCAGTGAATTCTCTGGGGCCAACGTCCTGACTTTC.

The chain employs TRBV29-1 and TRBJ2-3; 7 bases are a match to TRBD2. The J segment lost 0 bases and the V segment lost 3 bases, leaving 6 bases of the junction unmatched. Germline V CDR1 and CDR2: SQVTM, ANQGSEA. The CDR3 has 15 residues. CDR3 nucleotides: TGCAGCGTTGATGGAGCTAGCGGTAGCACAGATACGCAGTATTTT. Residues: CSVDGASGSTDTQYF.

V and J are TRBV6-1 and TRBJ1-1, with 7 positions matching TRBD1. The germline V gene has CDR1 MNHNS and CDR2 SASEGT. Trimming cost V 6 bases and J 7 bases; bases outside gene matches: 8. This CDR3 region has 13 residues. This CDR3 is CASRRQGVSEAFF. The CDR3 DNA follows: TGTGCCAGCAGGCGACAGGGTGTTAGTGAAGCTTTCTTT.